The 6 T cell receptor beta chains below all came from one sample that was sequenced in a study of blood T cell repertoires in COVID-19. TCRdb's table, derived via immunoSEQ multiplex PCR, lists solely in-frame clones and lacks some. The sample contains 200,000 to 250,000 clones, around 84% of which appear only once. The material sequenced was peripheral blood. The receptors here all came from an elderly woman with active or convalescent COVID-19.

V is TRBV19 and J is TRBJ2-5; D is possibly TRBD2 (5 bases). The CDR3 is 10 amino acids. CDR1 and CDR2 (germline): LNHDA, SQIVND (reference sequence). V was cut by 9 bases and J by 5 bases, with 7 bases left in between. The CDR3 reads CASGGETQYF. The DNA of the CDR3 is TGTGCCAGCGGCGGGGAGACCCAGTACTTC.

The chain carries TRBV27 and TRBJ2-7; a possible D gene is TRBD2 (6 bases). CDR3 length equals 11 residues. CDR1 and CDR2 from the germline V gene are MNHEY and SMNVEV (reference sequence). V was trimmed by 6 bases and J by 9 bases, leaving 12 bases between them. CDR3 loop: CASRGGLGQYF. The CDR3, as DNA: TGTGCCAGCAGGGGAGGTCTGGGGCAGTACTTC.

The CDR3 region is CASTSGTGGNTIYF. The CDR3 nucleotides read TGTGCCAGTACCTCCGGGACAGGTGGAAACACCATATATTTT. V is TRBV19 and J is TRBJ1-3; the match to TRBD1 covers 8 bases. V was clipped by 7 bases and J by 3 bases; unmatched bases: 5. The CDR3 length is 14 residues. The germline V gene has CDR1 LNHDA and CDR2 SQIVND (reference sequence).

The genes are TRBV28 and TRBJ2-7, with a tentative D call TRBD1 (6 bases). Trimming stripped 5 bases from V and 3 bases from J, with 11 bases between. The germline CDR1 and CDR2 sequences are MDHEN and SYDVKM. There are 13 residues in the CDR3. CDR3 loop: CASSATDSYEQYF. As DNA, the CDR3 is TGTGCCAGCAGTGCTACGGACAGCTACGAGCAGTACTTC.

The chain couples TRBV11-2 to TRBJ2-7; 8 positions match TRBD1. The CDR3 loop spans 15 amino acids. The V gene's germline CDR1 is SGHAT and CDR2 FQNNGV. J was trimmed by 6 bases and V by 5 bases; bases with no gene match: 12. The CDR3 DNA is TGTGCCAGCAGCAGTATACAGGGGGGCGTCCGCGAGCAGTACTTC. Translated, it gives CASSSIQGGVREQYF.

The CDR3 reads CASSSPVGLAGGPYNEQFF. CDR3 bases: TGTGCCAGCAGCTCCCCCGTTGGATTAGCGGGAGGGCCCTACAATGAGCAGTTCTTC. The chain links TRBV7-2 to TRBJ2-1; TRBD2 matches 11 bases. From germline, CDR1 is SGHTA and CDR2 FQGNSA. Losses at the gene ends were 4 bases for V and 2 bases for J; bases not matched to a gene: 13. This CDR3 is 19 amino acids long.